A single sample gave rise to the 26 T cell receptor beta chains below, sequenced in a study of T cell responses to AZD1222 COVID-19 vaccine. Clones were sequenced by immunoSEQ multiplex PCR, and TCRdb holds only the in-frame ones, with some missing. This table has about 100,000 clones, about 90% appearing once. The sample consisted of peripheral blood, taken on day 0 of AZD1222 vaccination. The receptors shown here come from an adult in good health.

The chain combines TRBV2 with TRBJ2-7; D might be TRBD2 (5 bases). Looked up from germline, CDR1 is SNHLY and CDR2 is FYNNEI. The CDR3 is 14 amino acids. With 3 bases removed from V and 4 bases from J, the gap between germline ends came to 13 bases. The CDR3 sequence is CASSETRDLYEQYF. CDR3 nucleotides: TGTGCCAGCAGTGAGACGAGGGATCTTTACGAGCAGTACTTC.

V gene TRBV5-4 combines with J gene TRBJ1-4, with D hard to call. V was cut by 0 bases and J by 12 bases, with 12 bases left in between. The CDR3 consists of 13 residues. In germline, CDR1 is SGHNT, CDR2 YYREEE (reference sequence). CDR3 nucleotides: TGTGCCAGCAGCTTGGATTTCAGCAGCGAACTGTTTTTT. Amino acid sequence: CASSLDFSSELFF.

This sequence joins TRBV6-4 and TRBJ2-1; TRBD1 might be the D (5 bases). The germline gives CDR1 MRHNA, CDR2 SNTAGT. This CDR3 has 17 amino acids. Trimming pared 0 bases from V and 7 bases from J, leaving 19 bases between. The CDR3 reads CASSDSSRPPNRNEQFF. The CDR3 DNA reads TGTGCCAGCAGTGACTCGAGTCGACCCCCCAACAGGAATGAGCAGTTCTTC.

V usage is TRBV27 and J usage is TRBJ2-5; TRBD2 might be the D (6 bases). From germline, CDR1 is MNHEY and CDR2 SMNVEV (reference sequence). V was clipped by 5 bases and J by 7 bases, with 11 bases between them. The CDR3 loop spans 12 amino acids. The CDR3 coding sequence is TGTGCCAGCAGTCGTAAGGGAGGGACCCAGTACTTC. It yields the protein CASSRKGGTQYF.

This chain uses TRBV5-1 with TRBJ1-1; D unresolved. The germline V gene encodes CDR1 SGHRS and CDR2 YFSETQ. The V end lost 1 base, the J end lost 5 bases, and 12 bases lay between the germline ends. CDR3 length: 14 residues. The CDR3, as DNA: TGCGCCAGCAGCTTGAGTTTCCTGCGGACTGAAGCTTTCTTT. Its translation: CASSLSFLRTEAFF.

This chain uses TRBV16 with TRBJ1-1; the D gene is possibly TRBD1 (6 bases). Trimming stripped 2 bases from V and 0 bases from J, with 13 bases between. Germline V CDR1 and CDR2: KGHSY, FQNENV. CDR3 length: 16 residues. The CDR3 nucleotides read TGTGCCAGCAGCCAACTCCAGGGGAGGGTGAACACTGAAGCTTTCTTT. Its translation is CASSQLQGRVNTEAFF.

The chain combines TRBV6-5 with TRBJ1-1; 9 nucleotides agree with TRBD1. J gave up 5 bases and V 4 bases, and 5 bases lay outside the gene matches. The germline V gene encodes CDR1 MNHEY and CDR2 SVGAGI. The CDR3 covers 14 residues. The CDR3, as DNA: TGTGCCAGCAGTTGGACAGGGGTTGGGACTGAAGCTTTCTTT. It specifies CASSWTGVGTEAFF.

This chain joins TRBV29-1 and TRBJ1-6, with unresolved D. This CDR3 has 13 amino acids. The germline V and J ends were trimmed by 4 bases and 8 bases, with 12 bases remaining between them. The germline V gene has CDR1 SQVTM and CDR2 ANQGSEA. The CDR3 protein is CSVGEGQDSPLHF. The CDR3 nucleotides are TGCAGCGTTGGGGAGGGCCAGGATTCACCCCTCCACTTT.

The chain uses TRBV6-6 and TRBJ1-2; TRBD1 agrees at 9 bases. Germline V CDR1 and CDR2: MNHNY, SVGAGI (reference sequence). The CDR3 has 15 amino acids. After removal of 6 bases from V and 7 bases from J, the junction contained 12 bases not matched to a gene. In DNA, the CDR3 is TGTGCCAGCAGACCCGGGACAGGGTTTCTCGCTGGCTACACCTTC. Translating gives CASRPGTGFLAGYTF.

The rearrangement links TRBV18 to TRBJ1-4; D gene unclear. Germline values: CDR1 KGHSH, CDR2 LQKENI. This CDR3 has 14 amino acids. Trimming shortened V by 2 bases and J by 5 bases, and 9 bases separated the two germline ends. The CDR3 is CASSPYTANEKLFF. CDR3 DNA sequence: TGTGCCAGCTCACCATACACAGCCAATGAAAAACTGTTTTTT.

The gene calls are TRBV24-1 and TRBJ2-2, with unresolved D. The CDR3 contains 14 residues. CDR1 is KGHDR, CDR2 SFDVKD, per germline. The ends were cut back, 4 bases at V and 4 bases at J, with 9 bases in the middle. DNA of the CDR3: TGTGCCACCAGTGAGGCAGGTATCACCGGGGAGCTGTTTTTT. The encoded protein is CATSEAGITGELFF.

This chain connects TRBV5-4 to TRBJ1-4; 7 bases align to TRBD1. Germline V gene sequence: CDR1 SGHNT, CDR2 YYREEE (reference sequence). The V gene end was trimmed by 3 bases and the J gene end by 4 bases; junction bases not matched to a gene: 6. The CDR3 has 15 residues. In DNA form, the CDR3 reads TGTGCCAGCAGCTCCAACAGGGGTCTTAATGAAAAACTGTTTTTT. As protein: CASSSNRGLNEKLFF.

This chain links TRBV27 with TRBJ1-1, with a weak D call TRBD1 (6 bases). V was clipped by 5 bases and J by 2 bases, with 15 bases between them. Germline V gene data show CDR1 as MNHEY and CDR2 as SMNVEV (reference sequence). The CDR3 runs to 15 residues. CDR3: CASSPLWGLNTEAFF. The CDR3 DNA reads TGTGCCAGCAGTCCCCTCTGGGGGCTTAACACTGAAGCTTTCTTT.

This sequence joins TRBV28 and TRBJ1-1; D is unclear. Germline CDR1 reads MDHEN; CDR2 reads SYDVKM. Trimming cost V 2 bases and J 10 bases, with 11 bases left between them. This CDR3 comprises 12 residues. The CDR3 reads CASSLIGRGAFF. CDR3 nucleotide sequence: TGTGCCAGCAGTTTAATAGGCCGTGGAGCTTTCTTT.

This rearrangement joins TRBV6-5 to TRBJ1-2, with D perhaps matching TRBD1 (6 bases). The CDR3 has 12 residues. With 7 bases removed from V and 4 bases from J, the gap between germline ends came to 10 bases. The germline V gene encodes CDR1 MNHEY and CDR2 SVGAGI. The CDR3 DNA sequence: TGTGCCAGCATCGACAGGTTCTATGGCTACACCTTC. Its protein is CASIDRFYGYTF.

This clone was seen once. This chain connects TRBV30 to TRBJ2-5; TRBD2 agrees at 10 bases. The length of the CDR3 is 13 residues. Germline values: CDR1 GTSNPN, CDR2 SVGIG (reference sequence). J was trimmed by 5 bases and V by 5 bases; bases with no gene match: 5. The CDR3 DNA reads as TGTGCCTGGTTGCTAGCGGGAGTGGAGACCCAGTACTTC. Residues: CAWLLAGVETQYF.

The sample holds a few counts of this clone. The rearrangement uses TRBV6-5 and TRBJ1-6; D may be TRBD1 (5 bases). CDR1 is MNHEY, CDR2 SVGAGI, per germline. The CDR3 consists of 12 residues. V was trimmed by 8 bases and J by 10 bases, leaving 12 bases between them. CDR3 region: CASYDSNSPLHF. Here the CDR3 DNA reads TGTGCCAGCTACGACAGTAACTCACCCCTCCACTTT.

In its sample, this clone is medium-sized. This chain connects TRBV6-5 to TRBJ2-1; the match to TRBD2 covers 9 bases. Germline assignment: CDR1 MNHEY and CDR2 SVGAGI. V lost 10 bases, J lost 7 bases, and 11 bases stayed unmatched. The CDR3 is 14 residues long. The CDR3 DNA is TGTGCCACCGATAGCGGGGGCGGGGGGAATGAGCAGTTCTTC. Translating gives CATDSGGGGNEQFF.

This chain joins TRBV30 and TRBJ1-5; 7 bases align to TRBD1. CDR3 size: 15 residues. V trimming: 0 bases; J trimming: 4 bases; junction bases outside the gene matches: 6. CDR1 is GTSNPN and CDR2 is SVGIG in the germline V gene (reference sequence). The CDR3 here is CAWSVGRGINQPQHF. The DNA of the CDR3 is TGTGCCTGGAGTGTAGGCAGGGGGATTAATCAGCCCCAGCATTTT.

A few counts support this clone. This chain joins TRBV10-3 and TRBJ2-3; the match to TRBD2 covers 10 bases. In germline, CDR1 is ENHRY, CDR2 SYGVKD. After removal of 6 bases from V and 4 bases from J, the junction contained 13 bases not matched to a gene. There are 17 residues in the CDR3. The CDR3 loop reads CAIRGDTSGITSDTQYF. The CDR3 region has the DNA TGTGCCATCAGAGGGGATACTAGCGGGATTACCTCAGATACGCAGTATTTT.

This clone appeared many times. The chain couples TRBV3-1 (or the pseudogene TRBV3-2) to TRBJ2-1; 12 nucleotides line up with TRBD2. The CDR3 contains 14 residues. Losses at the gene ends were 5 bases for V and 10 bases for J; bases not matched to a gene: 6. Germline V gives CDR1 LGHDT, CDR2 YNNKEL (reference sequence). The DNA of the CDR3 is TGTGCCAGCAGCTTCGGACTAGCGGGAAACGAGCAGTTCTTC. It encodes CASSFGLAGNEQFF.

This rearrangement joins TRBV28 to TRBJ1-1; D not resolved. Per germline, CDR1 MDHEN and CDR2 SYDVKM. The V gene lost 2 bases and the J gene lost 1 base, with 8 bases spanning the gap. CDR3 length equals 14 residues. The CDR3 region is CASSLIIANTEAFF. The DNA of the CDR3 is TGTGCCAGCAGTTTAATTATAGCGAACACTGAAGCTTTCTTT.

V and J are TRBV3-1 (or the pseudogene TRBV3-2) and TRBJ2-1; a weak D match, TRBD2 (5 bases). Per germline, CDR1 LGHDT and CDR2 YNNKEL (reference sequence). This CDR3 contains 17 residues. V dropped 3 bases and J dropped 1 base, with 16 bases sitting between them. The DNA of the CDR3 is TGTGCCAGCAGCCAGCGGACTTATAGGAGGTCCTACAATGAGCAGTTCTTC. It codes for CASSQRTYRRSYNEQFF.

This clone occurred once. The chain links TRBV6-5 to TRBJ1-4, with 7 bases fitting TRBD1. The germline gives CDR1 MNHEY, CDR2 SVGAGI. The CDR3 sequence is 13 residues long. Trimming took 6 bases from V and 6 from J; bases not matched to a gene: 4. CDR3 coding DNA: TGTGCCAGCAGCGATGGGACAGATGAAAAACTGTTTTTT. This sequence encodes CASSDGTDEKLFF.

V is TRBV19 and J is TRBJ1-4, with 10 nucleotides matching TRBD1. After removal of 7 bases from V and 7 bases from J, the junction contained 12 bases not matched to a gene. The CDR3 is 16 amino acids. Germline loops: CDR1 LNHDA, CDR2 SQIVND (reference sequence). The CDR3 sequence is CASTPFGTGEGEKLFF. CDR3 DNA: TGTGCCAGTACCCCATTCGGGACAGGGGAGGGTGAAAAACTGTTTTTT. Variable domain in full (rest from reference TRBV19 and TRBJ1-4): DGGITQSPKYLFRKEGQNVTLSCEQNLNHDAMYWYRQDPGQGLRLIYYSQIVNDFQKGDIAEGYSVSREKKESFPLTVTSAQKNPTAFYLCASTPFGTGEGEKLFFGSGTQLSVL.

The chain combines TRBV2 with TRBJ1-2; no reliable D call. Per the germline V gene, CDR1 is SNHLY and CDR2 is FYNNEI. Trimming took 0 bases from V and 4 from J, leaving 6 bases between them. This CDR3 spans 13 amino acids. CDR3 region: CASSEASLYGYTF. The CDR3, as DNA: TGTGCCAGCAGTGAAGCAAGTCTCTATGGCTACACCTTC.